Each of the 6 T cell receptor beta chains below was sequenced from the same sample in a study of blood T cells in healthy people across ages. For the second PCR, which ran for about 6 to 12 cycles, a sample-barcoded 5' primer and a J-beta primer mix were used. TCRdb passed the 5' RACE reads through MiXCR, listing each CDR3 protein once. The sample holds about a million distinct CDR3 sequences, roughly 51% seen once. The sequenced sample was blood. The receptor source for this set is a woman aged 55-70 years in good health.

The V and J genes are TRBV10-3 and TRBJ2-1; 10 bases align to TRBD2. The CDR3 sequence is 16 residues long. Germline assignment: CDR1 ENHRY and CDR2 SYGVKD. V shed 0 bases and J 6 bases; nucleotides not matched to a gene: 5. CDR3 nucleotides: TGTGCCATCAGTGAGTCAGGGAGCGGGAGGGTCAATGAGCAGTTCTTC. The encoded protein is CAISESGSGRVNEQFF.

This clonotype was seen a handful of times. This chain uses TRBV7-8 with TRBJ2-5; D is tentatively TRBD1 or TRBD2 (7 bases each). This CDR3 has 16 amino acids. The V gene's germline CDR1 is SGHVS and CDR2 FQNEAQ. V was pared by 5 bases and J by 5 bases, with 21 bases between. The CDR3 loop is CASSRREAGGFETQYF. CDR3 DNA: TGTGCCAGCAGCCGCCGGGAGGCAGGGGGTTTCGAGACCCAGTACTTC. Complete variable domain (other parts from reference TRBV7-8 and TRBJ2-5): GAGVSQSPRYKVAKRGQDVALRCDPISGHVSLFWYQQALGQGPEFLTYFQNEAQLDKSGLPSDRFFAERPEGSVSTLKIQRTQQEDSAVYLCASSRREAGGFETQYFGPGTRLLVL.

This chain's CDR3 is CASSHGLNRDPVNTEAFF. The CDR3 DNA reads as TGTGCCAGCAGCCATGGACTCAACAGGGACCCGGTGAACACTGAAGCTTTCTTT. The gene calls are TRBV3-1 and TRBJ1-1; D may be TRBD1 (6 bases). The CDR3 loop spans 18 amino acids. V was cut by 3 bases and J by 0 bases, with 20 bases left in between. Germline CDR1 is LGHDT and CDR2 is YNNKEL (reference sequence). The entire variable domain, with the rest obtained from reference TRBV3-1 and TRBJ1-1, is as follows: DTAVSQTPKYLVTQMGNDKSIKCEQNLGHDTMYWYKQDSKKFLKIMFSYNNKELIINETVPNRFSPKSPDKAHLNLHINSLELGDSAVYFCASSHGLNRDPVNTEAFFGQGTRLTVV.

The rearrangement uses TRBV3-1 and TRBJ2-7; perhaps TRBD2 as D (6 bases). The CDR3 runs 15 residues. Trimming removed 0 bases from V and 7 bases from J, with 16 bases in between. Germline loops: CDR1 LGHDT, CDR2 YNNKEL (reference sequence). Here the CDR3 DNA reads TGTGCCAGCAGCCAAGACTGGAGCCCTGGGGGGGAGCAGTACTTC. Translated: CASSQDWSPGGEQYF.

In this sample, this clonotype turned up a few times. The V call is TRBV27, the J call TRBJ2-1; possibly TRBD1 or TRBD2 for D (8 bases each). This CDR3 contains 15 residues. V lost 6 bases, J lost 4 bases, and 16 bases lay in between. The germline gives CDR1 MNHEY, CDR2 SMNVEV (reference sequence). In nucleotides, the CDR3 is TGTGCCAGCAGCCAGGGGGCTAGCGGGTACAATGAGCAGTTCTTC. Translated, it gives CASSQGASGYNEQFF.

The V gene is TRBV21-1, the J gene TRBJ2-3; the table names TRBD1, a call not compared with the DNA. TRBV21-1 is shown as a pseudogene. The CDR3 sequence is 13 residues long. In DNA, the CDR3 is TGTGCCAGCAGTGAGACAGGGGGCGATACGCAGTATTTT. This sequence encodes CASSETGGDTQYF.